This entry concerns a single T cell receptor beta chain. The antigen remains unidentified. The data were produced by immunoSEQ multiplex PCR, yet TCRdb's version contains in-frame clones alone and is incomplete. The data show fewer than 150,000 clones, with 70% to 90% seen just once and less than 8% held by the top ten. Germline values: CDR1 LNHDA, CDR2 SQIVND (reference sequence). This CDR3 spans 14 amino acids. Losses at the gene ends were 8 bases for V and 6 bases for J; bases not matched to a gene: 12. The data are from a study of T cell responses to AZD1222 COVID-19 vaccine. Study-level points and caveats: Spike-specific TCR depth and breadth grew after two AZD1222 doses. It should be noted that donors were predominantly white British and more often female, and clonal diversity was possibly underestimated. Among AZD1222 vaccinees, only five to seven were seropositive at baseline. Dominant CD4 TCR responses targeted spike regions 160-218 and 743-854.

The chain is built from TRBV19 and TRBJ2-7, with TRBD1 matching over 8 bases. Specimen: peripheral blood, collected on day 0 of AZD1222 vaccination. This receptor was taken from an adult in good health. Here the CDR3 reads CASGARTGTGEQYF. The CDR3 DNA reads as TGTGCCAGTGGGGCCCGGACAGGGACAGGCGAGCAGTACTTC.